The source of this T cell receptor (beta chain) is a study of blood T cells in healthy people across ages. This clonotype was detected ten times or more. For the second PCR, which ran for about 7 to 11 cycles, a sample-barcoded 5' primer and a J-beta primer mix were used. Each cDNA molecule, via a template-switch adaptor with 12 random nucleotides, was tagged. Per sample, CDR3-containing paired-end reads numbered at least 2.5 million. Each CDR3 protein is one row after TCRdb ran MiXCR on the 5' RACE reads. Among 630,000 or so distinct CDR3 sequences, 32% were seen once, and the ten largest hold 15%. Trimming stripped 6 bases from V and 8 bases from J, with 13 bases between. The CDR3 covers 12 residues. Germline CDR1 is SNHLY and CDR2 is FYNNEI.

Sequencing was carried out using blood. The chain employs TRBV2 and TRBJ1-2; a possible D gene is TRBD1 (6 bases). This TCR was recovered from a woman over 75 in good health. The DNA for the CDR3 is TGTGCCAGCAGAGCGGGGGCTGGGGGCTACACCTTC. Protein product: CASRAGAGGYTF.